Listed below are T cell receptor beta chains from one sample, sequenced in a study of blood T cell repertoires in COVID-19. Profiled with immunoSEQ multiplex PCR; TCRdb holds only in-frame clones, not every one. This table has approximately 350,000 clones, around 90% appearing once. The sample comprised peripheral blood. These receptor sequences come from a woman under 30 who had recovered from COVID-19. Each CDR3 is given with its conserved first and last residue. The D gene is left open where the match is weak. Clone size, where shown, is once, few, many, or a class for clones that have expanded.

J,size,D,V,DNA,CDR3
TRBJ2-5,-,-,TRBV6-5,TGTGCCAGCAGTCCGACAGGCCCCGTGACCCAGTACTTC,CASSPTGPVTQYF
TRBJ2-1,-,-,TRBV7-8,TGTGCCAGCAGCTTACCTCAGACAGGCTACAATGAGCAGTTCTTC,CASSLPQTGYNEQFF
TRBJ1-6,-,-,TRBV6-6,TGTGCCAGCCGGGAGAGACAAGTCGATTCACCCCTCCACTTT,CASRERQVDSPLHF
TRBJ2-1,once,TRBD2,TRBV9,TGTGCCAGCAGCGTAGACGTTGCGGGAGGTAATGAGCAGTTCTTC,CASSVDVAGGNEQFF
TRBJ1-1,few,-,TRBV6-2/TRBV6-3,TGTGCCAGCAGTTACGGCCCTGAAGCTTTCTTT,CASSYGPEAFF
TRBJ1-5,-,TRBD1,TRBV5-6,TGTGCCAGCAGCTCTCCGGGACAGGGCAATCAGCCCCAGCATTTT,CASSSPGQGNQPQHF
TRBJ2-3,-,TRBD1,TRBV4-1,TGCGCCAGTGGACCGGGACAGGGGGCCATGCGCCCGTATTTT,CASGPGQGAMRPYF
TRBJ2-2,-,TRBD1,TRBV6-2/TRBV6-3,TGTGCCAGCAGTTCCACAGGGGCGAACACCGGGGAGCTGTTTTTT,CASSSTGANTGELFF
TRBJ1-2,many,TRBD1,TRBV14,TGTGCCAGCAGCCAAACAGGGGGCGCCTATGGCTACACCTTC,CASSQTGGAYGYTF
TRBJ2-3,-,TRBD2,TRBV7-2,TGTGCCAGCAGCCGCTTTAGGACTAGCGGGGGCACAGATACGCAGTATTTT,CASSRFRTSGGTDTQYF
TRBJ1-2,-,-,TRBV3-1/TRBV3-2,TGTGCCAGCAGCCAAGATGGCGGCTACACCTTC,CASSQDGGYTF
TRBJ2-3,-,TRBD1,TRBV7-6,TGTGCCAGCAGCTCAAGACAGGGTTCACGGGATTTCGATACGCAGTATTTT,CASSSRQGSRDFDTQYF
TRBJ2-1,-,TRBD2,TRBV5-6,TGTGCCAGCAGTCGCCAAGGACTAGCGGGAGATGAGCAGTTCTTC,CASSRQGLAGDEQFF
TRBJ2-3,-,TRBD2,TRBV7-2,TGTGCCAGCAGCCCCCCACTAGCGGGATACACAGATACGCAGTATTTT,CASSPPLAGYTDTQYF
TRBJ2-1,-,TRBD2,TRBV5-1,TGCGCCAGCAGCTCGGGAGCTAGCGGGAGAGACAATGAGCAGTTCTTC,CASSSGASGRDNEQFF
TRBJ1-1,-,-,TRBV9,TGTGCCAGCAGCCTCGAGGGGGAGGGCACTGAAGCTTTCTTT,CASSLEGEGTEAFF
TRBJ1-3,-,-,TRBV30,TGTGCCTGGAGTTACAGGGTCCTTGGAAACACCATATATTTT,CAWSYRVLGNTIYF
TRBJ1-2,-,-,TRBV5-6,TGTGCCAGCAGCGCGTTACGGGCCAGGGGTGGCTACACCTTC,CASSALRARGGYTF
TRBJ2-3,-,-,TRBV29-1,TGCAGCGTCCTTCCGGGGGGCGGTGTCACAGATACGCAGTATTTT,CSVLPGGGVTDTQYF
TRBJ1-1,-,TRBD1,TRBV5-8,TGTGCCAGCAGCTATGGGACAGGGGGCACTGAAGCTTTCTTT,CASSYGTGGTEAFF
TRBJ1-1,-,-,TRBV5-1,TGCGCCAGCAGCTTGGGACAGGTCACTGAAGCTTTCTTT,CASSLGQVTEAFF
TRBJ1-3,-,-,TRBV11-2,TGTGCCAGCAGCTTCAGGGGCGGAAATACCGGAAACACCATATATTTT,CASSFRGGNTGNTIYF
TRBJ2-5,-,-,TRBV20-1,TGCAGTGCTAGTTCGCGGGCCAGAACGGAGACCCAGTACTTC,CSASSRARTETQYF
TRBJ1-2,-,-,TRBV4-3,TGCGCCAGCAGCCAAGGTTCGCAGGCTAACTATGGCTACACCTTC,CASSQGSQANYGYTF
TRBJ1-1,-,-,TRBV5-1,TGCGCCAGCAGCTTGGTGGGGGGGCCCACTGAAGCTTTCTTT,CASSLVGGPTEAFF
TRBJ2-5,-,-,TRBV3-1/TRBV3-2,TGTGCCAGCAGCCTATCCTGGGAGAGAAAAGAGACCCAGTACTTC,CASSLSWERKETQYF
TRBJ2-1,-,TRBD2,TRBV9,TGTGCCAGCAGCCGAGGACTAGCGGGAGCAACCTATGAGCAGTTCTTC,CASSRGLAGATYEQFF
TRBJ2-3,-,TRBD2,TRBV24-1,TGTGCCACCAGTGAGGGCGGACTAGCGGGAGGGACAGATACGCAGTATTTT,CATSEGGLAGGTDTQYF
TRBJ2-1,-,TRBD1,TRBV11-3,TGTGCCAGCACCGCACAGGGGGCGGTAAATGAGCAGTTCTTC,CASTAQGAVNEQFF
TRBJ2-3,-,TRBD2,TRBV6-5,TGTGCCAGCAGTTCGGGACTAGCGATAAGCACAGATACGCAGTATTTT,CASSSGLAISTDTQYF
TRBJ1-4,-,-,TRBV11-2,TGTGCCAGCAGCTTGGCAGGGTATGAAAAACTGTTTTTT,CASSLAGYEKLFF
TRBJ2-1,-,-,TRBV6-5,TGTGCCAGCAGTTACTCGTTTCGTTCCGAGCAGTTCTTC,CASSYSFRSEQFF
TRBJ1-1,-,TRBD1,TRBV4-1,TGCGCCAGCAGCCGCGACAGGGGACGCACTGAAGCTTTCTTT,CASSRDRGRTEAFF
TRBJ1-1,-,TRBD1,TRBV14,TGTGCCAGCAGCCTACGGGATGGGACAGTTAACACTGAAGCTTTCTTT,CASSLRDGTVNTEAFF